The T cell receptor beta chain under discussion was sequenced for a study of cytomegalovirus exposure and HLA in healthy donors. Clones were sequenced by immunoSEQ multiplex PCR, and TCRdb holds only the in-frame ones, with some missing. This repertoire shows 150,000 to 200,000 clones, 85% found once; its top ten account for about 15%. Study-wide results and caveats: In vitro assays verified that a few CMV-associated chains recognized CMV antigens specifically. Within the 120 or so validation repertoires, first-cohort TCR clusters tended to co-occur, according to a later analysis.

Between the trimmed V and J ends, which lost 5 bases and 0 bases, there was a span of 17 bases. Looked up from germline, CDR1 is WSHSY and CDR2 is SAAADI. The CDR3 is 16 residues long. Remarks on this clone: Its antigen is still unknown.

The sequence was collected from a man aged 18 to 29 in good health and CMV-seropositive. The sample taken for sequencing was PBMCs. The rearrangement links TRBV10-2 to TRBJ2-7; D is possibly TRBD1 (6 bases). CDR3 nucleotides: TGCGCCAGCAGTCCTTTCGGACAGAGGAGCTCCTACGAGCAGTACTTC. As protein: CASSPFGQRSSYEQYF.